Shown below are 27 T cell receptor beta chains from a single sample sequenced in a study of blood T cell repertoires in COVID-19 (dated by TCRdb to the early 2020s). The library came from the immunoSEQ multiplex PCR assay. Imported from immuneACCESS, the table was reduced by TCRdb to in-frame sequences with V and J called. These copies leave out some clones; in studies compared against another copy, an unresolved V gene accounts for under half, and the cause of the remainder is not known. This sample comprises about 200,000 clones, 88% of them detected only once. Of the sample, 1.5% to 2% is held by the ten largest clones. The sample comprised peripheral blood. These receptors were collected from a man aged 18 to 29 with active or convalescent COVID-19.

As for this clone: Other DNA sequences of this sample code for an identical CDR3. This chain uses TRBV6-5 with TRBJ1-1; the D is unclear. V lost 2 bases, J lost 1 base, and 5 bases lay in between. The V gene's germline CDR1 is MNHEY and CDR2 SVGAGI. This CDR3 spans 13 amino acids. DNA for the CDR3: TGTGCCAGCAGTTACGGCAGGAACACTGAAGCTTTCTTT. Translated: CASSYGRNTEAFF.

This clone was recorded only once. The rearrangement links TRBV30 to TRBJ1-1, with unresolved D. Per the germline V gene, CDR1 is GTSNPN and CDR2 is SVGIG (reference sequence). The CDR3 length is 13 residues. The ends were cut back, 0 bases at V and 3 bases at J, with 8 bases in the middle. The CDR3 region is CAWSVREDTEAFF. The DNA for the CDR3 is TGTGCCTGGAGTGTGAGGGAGGACACTGAAGCTTTCTTT.

The CDR3 here is CASSIGQTKIETQYF. CDR3 sequence (DNA): TGTGCCAGTAGTATTGGGCAGACGAAGATAGAGACCCAGTACTTC. This sequence joins TRBV19 and TRBJ2-5; D is uncertain. CDR1 and CDR2 from the germline V gene are LNHDA and SQIVND (reference sequence). The CDR3 has 15 residues. V lost 3 bases to trimming and J lost 4 bases, with 15 bases between them.

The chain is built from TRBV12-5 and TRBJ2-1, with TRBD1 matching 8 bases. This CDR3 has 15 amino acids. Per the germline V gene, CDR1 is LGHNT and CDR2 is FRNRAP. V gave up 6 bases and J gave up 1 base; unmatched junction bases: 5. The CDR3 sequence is CASGQDRVSYNEQFF. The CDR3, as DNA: TGTGCTAGTGGACAGGACAGGGTATCCTACAATGAGCAGTTCTTC.

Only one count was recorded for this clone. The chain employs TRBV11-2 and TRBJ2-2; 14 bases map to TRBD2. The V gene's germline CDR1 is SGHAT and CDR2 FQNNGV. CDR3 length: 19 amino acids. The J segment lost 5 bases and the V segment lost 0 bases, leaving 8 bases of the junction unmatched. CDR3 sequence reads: CASSLDIGTSGSKTGELFF. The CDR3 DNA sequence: TGTGCCAGCAGCTTAGATATTGGGACTAGCGGGAGTAAAACCGGGGAGCTGTTTTTT.

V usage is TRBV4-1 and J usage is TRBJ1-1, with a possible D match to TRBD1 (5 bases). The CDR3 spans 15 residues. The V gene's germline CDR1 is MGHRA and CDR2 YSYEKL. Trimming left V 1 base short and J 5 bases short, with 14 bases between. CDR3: CASSQVSGLRTEAFF. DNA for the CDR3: TGCGCCAGCAGCCAAGTTTCAGGGTTGCGTACTGAAGCTTTCTTT.

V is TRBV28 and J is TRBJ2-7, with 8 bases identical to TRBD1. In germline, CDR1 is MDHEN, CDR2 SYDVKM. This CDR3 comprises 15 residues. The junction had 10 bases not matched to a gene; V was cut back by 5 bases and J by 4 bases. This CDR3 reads CASSTRKQGVYEQYF. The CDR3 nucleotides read TGTGCCAGCAGTACCAGGAAACAGGGGGTTTACGAGCAGTACTTC.

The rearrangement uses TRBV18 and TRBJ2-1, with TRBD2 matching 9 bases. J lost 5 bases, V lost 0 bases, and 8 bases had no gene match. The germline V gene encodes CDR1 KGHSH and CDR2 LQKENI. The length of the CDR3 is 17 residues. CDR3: CASSPPPGLARNNEQFF. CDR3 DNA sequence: TGTGCCAGCTCACCACCGCCTGGACTAGCGAGAAACAATGAGCAGTTCTTC. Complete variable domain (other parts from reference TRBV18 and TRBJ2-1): NAGVMQNPRHLVRRRGQEARLRCSPMKGHSHVYWYRQLPEEGLKFMVYLQKENIIDESGMPKERFSAEFPKEGPSILRIQQVVRGDSAAYFCASSPPPGLARNNEQFFGPGTRLTVL.

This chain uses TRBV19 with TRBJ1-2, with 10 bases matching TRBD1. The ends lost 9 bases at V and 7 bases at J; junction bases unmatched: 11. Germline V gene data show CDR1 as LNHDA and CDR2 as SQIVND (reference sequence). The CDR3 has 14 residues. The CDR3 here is CASQDRGAFSGYTF. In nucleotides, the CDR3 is TGTGCCAGCCAGGACAGGGGGGCTTTTAGTGGCTACACCTTC.

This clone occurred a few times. CDR3 sequence reads: CASSRGLAGASTDTQYF. The CDR3, as DNA: TGTGCCAGCAGCCGAGGACTAGCGGGAGCTTCCACAGATACGCAGTATTTT. This rearrangement joins TRBV3-1 (or the pseudogene TRBV3-2) to TRBJ2-3, with TRBD2 identical over 13 bases. V dropped 4 bases and J dropped 2; count of bases not matched to a gene: 6. CDR1 is LGHDT, CDR2 YNNKEL, per germline (reference sequence). The CDR3 loop spans 17 amino acids.

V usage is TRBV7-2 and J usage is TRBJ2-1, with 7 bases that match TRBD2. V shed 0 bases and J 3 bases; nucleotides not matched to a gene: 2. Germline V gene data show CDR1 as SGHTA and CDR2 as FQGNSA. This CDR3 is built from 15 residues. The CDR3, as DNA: TGTGCCAGCAGCTTAGCGGGAGGGCGCTACAATGAGCAGTTCTTC. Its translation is CASSLAGGRYNEQFF.

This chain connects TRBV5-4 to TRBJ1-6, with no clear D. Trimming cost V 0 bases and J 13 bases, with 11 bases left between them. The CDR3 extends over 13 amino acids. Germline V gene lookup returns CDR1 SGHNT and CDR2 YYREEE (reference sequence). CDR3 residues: CASSLGYGDPLHF. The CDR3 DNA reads TGTGCCAGCAGCTTGGGTTACGGGGATCCCCTCCACTTT.

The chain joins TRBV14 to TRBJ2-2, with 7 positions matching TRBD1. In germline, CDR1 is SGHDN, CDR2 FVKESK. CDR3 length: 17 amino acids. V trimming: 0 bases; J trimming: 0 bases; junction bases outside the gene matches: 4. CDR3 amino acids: CASSQDGRGTNTGELFF. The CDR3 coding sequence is TGTGCCAGCAGCCAAGATGGCAGGGGGACGAACACCGGGGAGCTGTTTTTT.

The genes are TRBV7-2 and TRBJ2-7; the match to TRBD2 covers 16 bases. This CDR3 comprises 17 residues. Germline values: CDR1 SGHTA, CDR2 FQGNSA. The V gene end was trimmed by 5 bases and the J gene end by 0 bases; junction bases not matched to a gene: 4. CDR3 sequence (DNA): TGTGCCAGCAGCCAAGGGACTAGCGGGAGGGCCTCCTACGAGCAGTACTTC. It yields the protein CASSQGTSGRASYEQYF.

CDR3 coding DNA: TGTGCCAGCAGTATTCGGGGGGGGGCCTACAATGAGCAGTTCTTC. Residues: CASSIRGGAYNEQFF. The genes are TRBV27 and TRBJ2-1, with 8 bases aligning to TRBD2. V shed 5 bases and J 2 bases; nucleotides not matched to a gene: 5. Germline CDR1 MNHEY, CDR2 SMNVEV (reference sequence). The CDR3 consists of 15 residues.

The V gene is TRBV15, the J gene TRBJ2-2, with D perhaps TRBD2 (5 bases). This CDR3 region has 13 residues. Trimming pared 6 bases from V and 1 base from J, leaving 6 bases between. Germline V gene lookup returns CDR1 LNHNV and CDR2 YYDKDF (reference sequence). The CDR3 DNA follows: TGTGCCACCAGTGAGGGGAACACCGGGGAGCTGTTTTTT. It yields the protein CATSEGNTGELFF.

CDR3 loop: CSVEDLQVDEQFF. The DNA of the CDR3 is TGCAGCGTTGAAGATCTCCAGGTCGATGAGCAGTTCTTC. The chain links TRBV29-1 to TRBJ2-1; D remains unclear. V was clipped by 0 bases and J by 8 bases, with 11 bases between them. The CDR3 spans 13 residues. Per germline, CDR1 SQVTM and CDR2 ANQGSEA.

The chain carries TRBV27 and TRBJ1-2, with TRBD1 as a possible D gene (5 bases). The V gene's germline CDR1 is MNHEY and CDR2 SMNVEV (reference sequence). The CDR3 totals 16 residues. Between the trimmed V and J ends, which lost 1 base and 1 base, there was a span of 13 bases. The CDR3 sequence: CASSLFPGGGNYGYTF. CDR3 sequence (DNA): TGTGCCAGCAGTTTATTTCCCGGGGGAGGTAACTATGGCTACACCTTC.

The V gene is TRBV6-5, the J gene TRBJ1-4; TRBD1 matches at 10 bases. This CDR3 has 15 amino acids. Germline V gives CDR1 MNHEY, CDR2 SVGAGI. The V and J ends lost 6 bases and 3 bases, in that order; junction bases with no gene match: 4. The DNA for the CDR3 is TGTGCCAGCAGACGACAGGGGGCGCCTAATGAAAAACTGTTTTTT. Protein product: CASRRQGAPNEKLFF.

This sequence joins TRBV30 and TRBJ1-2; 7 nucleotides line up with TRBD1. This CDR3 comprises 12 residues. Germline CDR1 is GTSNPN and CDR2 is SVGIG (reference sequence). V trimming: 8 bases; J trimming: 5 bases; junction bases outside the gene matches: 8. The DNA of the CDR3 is TGTGCCGGACAGGAGCCTTTTTATGGCTACACCTTC. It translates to CAGQEPFYGYTF.

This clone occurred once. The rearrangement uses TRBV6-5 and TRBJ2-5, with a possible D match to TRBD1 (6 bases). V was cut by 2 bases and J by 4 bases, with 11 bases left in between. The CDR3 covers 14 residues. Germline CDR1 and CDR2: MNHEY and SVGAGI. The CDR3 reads CASSYDRTPETQYF. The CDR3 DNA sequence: TGTGCCAGCAGTTACGACAGGACTCCAGAGACCCAGTACTTC.

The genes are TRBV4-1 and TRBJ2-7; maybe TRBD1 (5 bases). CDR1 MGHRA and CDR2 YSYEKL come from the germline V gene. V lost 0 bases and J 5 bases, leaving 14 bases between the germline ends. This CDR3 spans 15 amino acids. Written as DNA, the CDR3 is TGCGCCAGCAGCCAAGAGGGGCAGGGATGGGACGAGCAGTACTTC. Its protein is CASSQEGQGWDEQYF.

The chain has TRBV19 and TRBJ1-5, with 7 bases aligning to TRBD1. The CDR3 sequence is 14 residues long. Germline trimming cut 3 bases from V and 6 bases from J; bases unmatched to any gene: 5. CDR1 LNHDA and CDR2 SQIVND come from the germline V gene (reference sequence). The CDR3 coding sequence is TGTGCCAGTAGTATCAACAGGGGCCCTCAGCCCCAGCATTTT. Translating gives CASSINRGPQPQHF.

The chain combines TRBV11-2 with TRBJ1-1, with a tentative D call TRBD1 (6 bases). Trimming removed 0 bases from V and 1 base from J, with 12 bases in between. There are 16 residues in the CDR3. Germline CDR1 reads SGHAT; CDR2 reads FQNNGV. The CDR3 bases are TGTGCCAGCAGCTTAGAGTGGGGGCGGGCGAACACTGAAGCTTTCTTT. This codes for CASSLEWGRANTEAFF.

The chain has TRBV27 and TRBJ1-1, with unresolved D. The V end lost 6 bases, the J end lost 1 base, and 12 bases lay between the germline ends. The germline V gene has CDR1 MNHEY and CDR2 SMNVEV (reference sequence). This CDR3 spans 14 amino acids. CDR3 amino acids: CASSQAGQNTEAFF. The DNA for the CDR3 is TGTGCCAGCAGCCAAGCTGGGCAGAACACTGAAGCTTTCTTT.

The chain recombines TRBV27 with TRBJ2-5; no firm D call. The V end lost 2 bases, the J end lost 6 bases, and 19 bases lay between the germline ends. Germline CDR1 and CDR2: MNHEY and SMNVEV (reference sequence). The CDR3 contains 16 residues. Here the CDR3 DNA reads TGTGCCAGCAGTTTAACCCGCGGCACTCCACCGAAGACCCAGTACTTC. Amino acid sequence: CASSLTRGTPPKTQYF.

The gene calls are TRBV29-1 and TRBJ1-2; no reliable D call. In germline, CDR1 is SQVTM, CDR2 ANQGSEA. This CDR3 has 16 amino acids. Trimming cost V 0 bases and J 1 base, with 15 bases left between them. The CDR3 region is CSVEDWAKSNNYGYTF. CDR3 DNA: TGCAGCGTTGAAGATTGGGCAAAATCAAATAACTATGGCTACACCTTC.